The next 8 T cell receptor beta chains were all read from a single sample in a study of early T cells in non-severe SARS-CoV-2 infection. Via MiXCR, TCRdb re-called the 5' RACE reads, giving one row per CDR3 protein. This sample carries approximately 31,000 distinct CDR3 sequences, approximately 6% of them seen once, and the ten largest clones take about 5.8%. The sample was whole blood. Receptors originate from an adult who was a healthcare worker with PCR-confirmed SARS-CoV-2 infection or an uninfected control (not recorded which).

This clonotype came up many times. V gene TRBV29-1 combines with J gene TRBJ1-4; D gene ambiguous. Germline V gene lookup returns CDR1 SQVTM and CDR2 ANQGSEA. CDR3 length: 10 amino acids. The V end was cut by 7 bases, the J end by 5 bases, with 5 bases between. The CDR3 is CSGGNEKLFF. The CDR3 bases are TGCAGCGGCGGAAATGAAAAACTGTTTTTT.

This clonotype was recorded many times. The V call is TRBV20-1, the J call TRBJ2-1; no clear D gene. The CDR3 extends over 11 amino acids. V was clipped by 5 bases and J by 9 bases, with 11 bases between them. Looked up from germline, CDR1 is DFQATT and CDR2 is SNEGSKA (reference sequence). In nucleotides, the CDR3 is TGCAGTGCTGTTCTAGACCCTGAGCAGTTCTTC. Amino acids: CSAVLDPEQFF.

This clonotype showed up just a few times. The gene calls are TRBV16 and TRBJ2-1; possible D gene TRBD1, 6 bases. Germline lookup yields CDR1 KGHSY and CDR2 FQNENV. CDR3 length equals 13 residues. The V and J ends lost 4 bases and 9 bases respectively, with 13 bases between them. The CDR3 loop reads CASSPSWGREQFF. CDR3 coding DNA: TGTGCCAGCAGCCCTTCATGGGGGCGTGAGCAGTTCTTC.

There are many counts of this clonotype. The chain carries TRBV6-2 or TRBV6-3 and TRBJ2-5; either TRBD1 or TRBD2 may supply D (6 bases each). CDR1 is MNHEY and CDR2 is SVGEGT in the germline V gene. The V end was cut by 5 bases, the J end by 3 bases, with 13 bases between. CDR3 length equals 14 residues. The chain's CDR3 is CASSPTGRKETQYF. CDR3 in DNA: TGTGCCAGCAGTCCTACAGGGAGGAAAGAGACCCAGTACTTC.

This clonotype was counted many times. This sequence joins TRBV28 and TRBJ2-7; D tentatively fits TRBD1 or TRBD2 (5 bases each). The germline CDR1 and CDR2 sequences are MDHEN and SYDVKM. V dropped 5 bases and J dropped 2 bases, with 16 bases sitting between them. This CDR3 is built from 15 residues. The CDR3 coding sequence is TGTGCCAGCAGTGCCCCCCGGGACGTTACCTACGAGCAGTACTTC. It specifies CASSAPRDVTYEQYF.

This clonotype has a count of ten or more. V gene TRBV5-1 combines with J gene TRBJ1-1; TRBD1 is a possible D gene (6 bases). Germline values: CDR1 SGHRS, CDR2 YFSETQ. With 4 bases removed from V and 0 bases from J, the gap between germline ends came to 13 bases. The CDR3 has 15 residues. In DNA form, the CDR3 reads TGCGCCAGCAGCCCTGGTGGGGGGCTGAACACTGAAGCTTTCTTT. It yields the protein CASSPGGGLNTEAFF.

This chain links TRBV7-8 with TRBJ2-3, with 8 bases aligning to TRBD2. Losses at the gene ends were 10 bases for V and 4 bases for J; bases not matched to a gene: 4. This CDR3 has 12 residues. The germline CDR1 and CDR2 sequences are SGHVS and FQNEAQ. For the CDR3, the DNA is TGTGCCACCGCGACTAGCGCAGATACGCAGTATTTT. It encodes CATATSADTQYF.

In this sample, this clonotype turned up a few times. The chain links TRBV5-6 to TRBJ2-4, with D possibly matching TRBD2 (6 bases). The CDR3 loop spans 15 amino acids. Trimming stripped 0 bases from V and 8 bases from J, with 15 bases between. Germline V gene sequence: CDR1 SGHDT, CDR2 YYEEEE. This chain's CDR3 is CASSLGDLASDIQYF. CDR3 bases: TGTGCCAGCAGCTTGGGTGATCTAGCGTCCGACATTCAGTACTTC. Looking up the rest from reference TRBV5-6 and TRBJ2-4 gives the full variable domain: DAGVTQSPTHLIKTRGQQVTLRCSPKSGHDTVSWYQQALGQGPQFIFQYYEEEERQRGNFPDRFSGHQFPNYSSELNVNALLLGDSALYLCASSLGDLASDIQYFGAGTRLSVL.